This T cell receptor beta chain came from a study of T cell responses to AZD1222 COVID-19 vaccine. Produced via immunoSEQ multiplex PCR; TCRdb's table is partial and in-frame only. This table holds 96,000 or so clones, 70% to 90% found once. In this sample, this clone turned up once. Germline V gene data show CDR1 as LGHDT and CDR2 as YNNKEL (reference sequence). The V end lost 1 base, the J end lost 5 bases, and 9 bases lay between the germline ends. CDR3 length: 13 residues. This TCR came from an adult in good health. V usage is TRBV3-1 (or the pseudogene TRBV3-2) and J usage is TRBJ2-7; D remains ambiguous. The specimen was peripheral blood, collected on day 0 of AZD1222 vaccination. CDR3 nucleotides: TGTGCCAGCAGCCAAGGGCATCGGGACGAGCAGTACTTC. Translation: CASSQGHRDEQYF.